The clone carrying this T cell receptor beta chain was detected ten times or more. Its specificity is unknown. This sample was taken from a study of molecular identifiers for immune sequencing clone quantification. Sorted naive CD8 T cells were those defined as CD8+CD4-CCR7+CD45RA+. The study's findings and limits: Shared barcodes on identical TCR molecules could underestimate the sizes of highly expanded clones.

Germline V lookup: CDR1 SQVTM, CDR2 ANQGSEA. The CDR3 length is 14 residues. With 4 bases removed from V and 1 base from J, the gap between germline ends came to 13 bases. Each CDR3 protein is one row after TCRdb ran MiXCR on the PCR reads. Of 88,000 or so distinct CDR3 sequences listed, about 21% were seen once; the top ten hold around 1%. This chain connects TRBV29-1 to TRBJ2-5; possibly TRBD2 for D (6 bases). The TCR was taken from a human donor in good health. Some libraries in this study had Jurkat cell RNA spiked in. Material for sequencing was naive CD8+ T cells from blood, with Jurkat cell RNA spiked in. Documented subset: FACS-sorted CD8+CD4-CCR7+CD45RA+ naive T cells. The CDR3 sequence: CSVVGSVTQETQYF. CDR3 bases: TGCAGCGTTGTCGGGAGCGTTACCCAAGAGACCCAGTACTTC.